This T cell receptor (beta chain) was recovered during a study of human T cells and chemical hapten exposure (dated by TCRdb to about 2021). Looking at the study overall: For sensitization, 2% DPC in acetone was applied to a roughly 2 cm by roughly 2 cm area of upper inner arm skin. Weekly therapeutic DPC doses were additionally applied to the scalp of patients throughout the roughly 23-week study period. Patch testing was done on the upper back using Finn chambers containing 0.01% DPC, and results were scored after 6 days according to International Contact Dermatitis Research Group standards. The patient cohort, mostly female, included alopecia areata with under or over 50% scalp involvement, alopecia totalis and alopecia universalis. Libraries were pooled for sequencing, and per-sample TCR yields varied mainly because of small differences in library volumes within the pool. The study tracked peripheral blood TCR repertoire changes in vivo during primary and secondary sensitization to the hapten diphenylcyclopropenone (DPC) in alopecia patients. Patient blood was sampled pre-sensitization (week 0) and at 2, 6 and about 24 weeks after DPC sensitization. Blood for TCR sequencing was provided by twenty-nine alopecia patients at one to four time points (pre-sensitization, 2, 6 and 24 weeks). The study at large found these results: After repeated subsampling, changes were observed in the strength of the expansion versus patch-test correlation and in the threshold at which the correlation became significant. No change with DPC sensitization was found in the number of TCRs above 1 in 1000 frequency, and no evidence of global repertoire structure alterations was found. All patients had alopecia, a presumed autoimmune disease, so their immune response might differ from that of healthy individuals. Patch test score correlated positively with the number of PT1 expanded TCRs, reaching significance at thresholds 8, 16 and 32 but not at 4. Significantly more large CDR3 similarity clusters were formed by expanded TCRs than by pre-sensitization or healthy control sets, consistent with antigen-driven responses.

The time point label of this sample denotes: patch test 1, 2 weeks after DPC sensitization. The treatment or condition label here, explained by the study, means: therapeutic diphenylcyclopropenone sensitization with weekly scalp DPC. At every patch-test visit, the blood draw took place before the patch test was put on. Patients were eligible if aged 18 to 70, diagnosed with alopecia and judged suitable for DPC therapy, and pregnant patients were excluded. Total RNA was extracted from unfractionated whole blood collected in Tempus Blood RNA tubes. In the case of this clonotype: Its recognized antigen is unknown. Base qualities are not recorded, but no much larger clone differs from it by a single base.

Trimming costs V 2 bases and J 5 bases, and their ends lie 25 bases apart. The CDR3 contains 19 residues, cysteine and phenylalanine counted. The read is trimmed to its CDR3 DNA, 57 bases read in frame from base 1. CDR1 and CDR2 are read off the germline V gene (reference sequence) as SEHNR and FQNEAQ. The library relied on RACE. The sample was run on a NextSeq 500. Library preparation attached unique molecular identifiers to individual cDNA molecules for quantitative, reproducible TCR counting. Each blood RNA sample was used to sequence both TCR alpha and TCR beta chains. The original methods were these. Samples had a median of roughly 99,000 TCRs, with a range from about 23,224 to 700,000. V, J and CDR3 annotation of the TCR reads was performed with the Decombinator software suite. For PS versus PT1 abundance plots, all samples were subsampled to the same number of TCRs (28,000). Expanded TCRs were defined as absent before sensitization and observed at least eight times at the 2-week time point. TCRdb reran the public reads through fastp at Q25 and MiXCR, keeping productive beta chains. All rows with the same CDR3 protein become a single entry with the most common DNA and genes. TCRdb, rather than the study authors, made the V and J calls. The sample table holds about 120,000 distinct CDR3 sequences, of which about 12% were seen once. The leading ten clones occupy over 1.1% of the sample.

This TCR was sampled from a woman in her forties or fifties with alopecia areata. Some clones in this sample may be carry-over from other donors' samples. In this chain, TRBV7-9 is recombined with TRBJ2-1, with TRBD1 perhaps the D gene, on 5 matching bases. The material sequenced was whole blood, taken in connection with sensitization to the hapten diphenylcyclopropenone (DPC). The DNA sequence reads TGTGCCAGCAGCTTATATAATATACGGAAGACAGTTCTAGACAATGAGCAGTTCTTC. Its product reads: CASSLYNIRKTVLDNEQFF.